This TCR beta chain was identified during a study of blood T cell repertoires in COVID-19. Only a few counts were recorded for this clone. This table comes from immunoSEQ multiplex PCR, and its TCRdb copy is limited to in-frame clones, with some not included. The sample yields fewer than 600,000 clones, approximately 90% seen once. Symptom resolution, clearance, or two negative PCRs marked the recovered donors of Cohort 3. The sample taken for sequencing was PBMCs or T cells enriched from blood (not recorded which). This clonotype was obtained from a middle-aged woman who had recovered from COVID-19.

In DNA form, the CDR3 reads TGTGCCAGCAGCTTGTTCGCGGGAGGTGGCTACAATGAGCAGTTCTTC. This sequence encodes CASSLFAGGGYNEQFF. The V and J genes are TRBV5-5 and TRBJ2-1; TRBD2 matches at 8 bases. Per germline, CDR1 SGHKS and CDR2 YYEKEE (reference sequence). This CDR3 is 16 amino acids long. Trimming at V came to 1 base and at J to 3 bases, leaving 6 bases not matched to a gene.